The next 4 T cell receptor beta chains were all read from a single sample in a study of identical twins' blood T cells. TCRdb analysed the 5' RACE reads with MiXCR anew, one entry per CDR3 protein. The table lists around 380,000 distinct CDR3 sequences, roughly 31% of them singletons. Sequenced: PBMCs. Source of these receptors: a woman aged 18-55 years in good health.

The V gene is TRBV5-1, the J gene TRBJ1-1; 8 positions agree with TRBD1. The V and J ends lost 4 bases and 5 bases, in that order; junction bases with no gene match: 10. This CDR3 comprises 15 residues. Germline V gives CDR1 SGHRS, CDR2 YFSETQ. In DNA, the CDR3 is TGCGCCAGCAGCGTACAGACAGGGGTTGGGACTGAAGCTTTCTTT. Its translation is CASSVQTGVGTEAFF.

Written as DNA, the CDR3 is TGTGCTAGTGGTTTGGTACGGGACGGGGAAACCACAGATACGCAGTATTTT. Protein sequence: CASGLVRDGETTDTQYF. The V gene is TRBV12-5, the J gene TRBJ2-3; D possibly matches TRBD1 or TRBD2 (5 bases each). Germline V gene sequence: CDR1 LGHNT, CDR2 FRNRAP. This CDR3 is built from 17 residues. Trimming removed 0 bases at V and 2 bases at J, with 15 bases between.

The chain uses TRBV7-2 and TRBJ1-4; D perhaps matches TRBD1 (5 bases). Germline lookup yields CDR1 SGHTA and CDR2 FQGNSA. The CDR3 length is 15 residues. Trimming removed 2 bases from V and 2 bases from J, with 9 bases in between. CDR3 protein: CASSLYSGTNEKLFF. The DNA of the CDR3 is TGTGCCAGCAGCTTATATTCAGGGACTAATGAAAAACTGTTTTTT.

This clonotype has a handful of counts. The J gene is TRBJ1-3, the V gene TRBV7-2; D perhaps matches TRBD1 (5 bases). The CDR3 has 16 residues. CDR1 is SGHTA, CDR2 FQGNSA, per germline. The ends were cut back, 2 bases at V and 0 bases at J, with 11 bases in the middle. In DNA, the CDR3 is TGTGCCAGCAGCTTACGCCGGACAACCTCTGGAAACACCATATATTTT. Translated, it gives CASSLRRTTSGNTIYF.